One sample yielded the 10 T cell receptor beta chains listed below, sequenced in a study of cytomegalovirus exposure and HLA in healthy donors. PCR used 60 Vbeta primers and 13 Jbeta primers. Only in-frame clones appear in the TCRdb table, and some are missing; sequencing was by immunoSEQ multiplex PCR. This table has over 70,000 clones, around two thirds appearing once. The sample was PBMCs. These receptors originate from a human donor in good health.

CDR3 region: CASRTSGSSYNEQFF. The CDR3, as DNA: TGTGCCAGTAGAACCAGCGGGTCCTCCTACAATGAGCAGTTCTTC. This chain connects TRBV19 to TRBJ2-1; D is perhaps TRBD2 (6 bases). The germline CDR1 and CDR2 sequences are LNHDA and SQIVND (reference sequence). The ends were cut back, 6 bases at V and 0 bases at J, with 12 bases in the middle. This CDR3 has 15 residues.

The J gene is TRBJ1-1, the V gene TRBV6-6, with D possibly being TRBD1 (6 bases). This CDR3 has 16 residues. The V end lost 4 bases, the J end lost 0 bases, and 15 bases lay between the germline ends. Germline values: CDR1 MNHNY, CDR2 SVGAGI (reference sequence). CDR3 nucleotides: TGTGCCAGCAGTTCCGGACCCGGACAGATGAACACTGAAGCTTTCTTT. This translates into CASSSGPGQMNTEAFF.

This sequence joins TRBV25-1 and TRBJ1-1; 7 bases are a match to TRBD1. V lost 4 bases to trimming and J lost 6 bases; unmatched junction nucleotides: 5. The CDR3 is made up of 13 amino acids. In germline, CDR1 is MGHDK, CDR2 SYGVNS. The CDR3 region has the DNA TGTGCCAGCAGTGGTCGACAGGGCTCTGAAGCTTTCTTT. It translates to CASSGRQGSEAFF.

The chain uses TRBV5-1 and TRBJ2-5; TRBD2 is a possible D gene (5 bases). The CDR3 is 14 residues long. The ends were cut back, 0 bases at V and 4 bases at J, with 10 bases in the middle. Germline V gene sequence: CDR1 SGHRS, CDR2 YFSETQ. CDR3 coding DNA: TGCGCCAGCAGCTTGGTCTCGGGGTCAGAGACCCAGTACTTC. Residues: CASSLVSGSETQYF.

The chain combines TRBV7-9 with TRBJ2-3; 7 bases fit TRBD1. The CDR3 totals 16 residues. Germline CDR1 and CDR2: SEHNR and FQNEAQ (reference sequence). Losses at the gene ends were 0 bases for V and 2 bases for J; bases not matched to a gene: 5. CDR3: CASSLAGGSYTDTQYF. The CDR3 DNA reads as TGTGCCAGCAGCTTAGCAGGGGGCAGCTACACAGATACGCAGTATTTT.

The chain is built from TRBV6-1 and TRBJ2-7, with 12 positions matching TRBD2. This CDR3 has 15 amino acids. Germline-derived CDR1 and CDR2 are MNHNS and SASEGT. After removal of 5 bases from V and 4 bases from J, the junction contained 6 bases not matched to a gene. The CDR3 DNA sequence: TGTGCCAGCAGTCCTCTAGCGGGAGGGCAGTACGAGCAGTACTTC. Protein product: CASSPLAGGQYEQYF.

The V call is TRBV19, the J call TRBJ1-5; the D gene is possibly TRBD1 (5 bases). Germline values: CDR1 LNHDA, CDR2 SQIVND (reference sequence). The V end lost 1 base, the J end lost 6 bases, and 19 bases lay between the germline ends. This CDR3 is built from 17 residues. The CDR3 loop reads CASSIVTSARAIQPQHF. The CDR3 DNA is TGTGCCAGTAGTATAGTAACGTCGGCCAGGGCTATTCAGCCCCAGCATTTT.

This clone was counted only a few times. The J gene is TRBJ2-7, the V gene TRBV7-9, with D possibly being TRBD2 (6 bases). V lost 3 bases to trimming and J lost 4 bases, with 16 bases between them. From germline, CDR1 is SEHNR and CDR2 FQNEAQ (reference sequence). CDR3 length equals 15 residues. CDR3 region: CASSFQDSGDYEQYF. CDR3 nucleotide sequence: TGTGCCAGCAGCTTCCAGGATAGCGGAGATTACGAGCAGTACTTC.

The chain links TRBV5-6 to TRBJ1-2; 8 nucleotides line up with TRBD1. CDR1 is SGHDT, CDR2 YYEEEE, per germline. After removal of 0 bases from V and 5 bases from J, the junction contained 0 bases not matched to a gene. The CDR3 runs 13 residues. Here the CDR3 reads CASSLGTGYGYTF. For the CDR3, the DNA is TGTGCCAGCAGCTTGGGGACAGGGTATGGCTACACCTTC.

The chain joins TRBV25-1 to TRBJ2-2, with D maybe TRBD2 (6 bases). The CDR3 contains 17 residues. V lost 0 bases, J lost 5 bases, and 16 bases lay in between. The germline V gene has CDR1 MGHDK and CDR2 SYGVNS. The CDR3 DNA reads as TGTGCCAGCAGTGAATATAAACAGCGGACTAATACCGGGGAGCTGTTTTTT. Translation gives CASSEYKQRTNTGELFF. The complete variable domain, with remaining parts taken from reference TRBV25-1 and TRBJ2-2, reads EADIYQTPRYLVIGTGKKITLECSQTMGHDKMYWYQQDPGMELHLIHYSYGVNSTEKGDLSSESTVSRIRTEHFPLTLESARPSHTSQYLCASSEYKQRTNTGELFFGEGSRLTVL.